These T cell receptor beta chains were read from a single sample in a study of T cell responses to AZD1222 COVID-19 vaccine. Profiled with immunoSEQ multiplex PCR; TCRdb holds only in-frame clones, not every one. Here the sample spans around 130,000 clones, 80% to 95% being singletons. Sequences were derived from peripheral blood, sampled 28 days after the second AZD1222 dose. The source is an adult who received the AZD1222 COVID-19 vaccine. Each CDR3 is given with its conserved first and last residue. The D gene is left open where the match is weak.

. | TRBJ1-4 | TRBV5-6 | CASSLVGPALEKLFF
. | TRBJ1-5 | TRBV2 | CASSEGTANVEQPQHF
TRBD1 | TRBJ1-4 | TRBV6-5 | CASGWNPGQGRKLFF
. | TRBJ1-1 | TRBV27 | CASSNRGGEAFF
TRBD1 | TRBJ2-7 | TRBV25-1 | CASSVAGTGDYEQYF
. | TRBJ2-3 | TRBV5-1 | CASSLDGFTDTQYF
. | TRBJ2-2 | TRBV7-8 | CASSLVRSLNTGELFF
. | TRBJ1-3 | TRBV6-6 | CASTLTGNTIYF
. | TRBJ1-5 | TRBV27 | CASREQGGYSNQPQHF
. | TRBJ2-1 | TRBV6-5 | CASPPRENEQFF
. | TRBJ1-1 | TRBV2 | CASNSDVNTEAFF
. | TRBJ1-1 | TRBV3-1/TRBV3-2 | CASSQAPRERAFF
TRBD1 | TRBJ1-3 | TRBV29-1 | CSALGQPSGNTIYF
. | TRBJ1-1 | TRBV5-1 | CASSLDAYTEAFF
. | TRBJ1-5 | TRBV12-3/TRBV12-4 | CASTLGSKPQHF
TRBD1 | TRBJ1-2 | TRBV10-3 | CAISDAMGTARGYTF